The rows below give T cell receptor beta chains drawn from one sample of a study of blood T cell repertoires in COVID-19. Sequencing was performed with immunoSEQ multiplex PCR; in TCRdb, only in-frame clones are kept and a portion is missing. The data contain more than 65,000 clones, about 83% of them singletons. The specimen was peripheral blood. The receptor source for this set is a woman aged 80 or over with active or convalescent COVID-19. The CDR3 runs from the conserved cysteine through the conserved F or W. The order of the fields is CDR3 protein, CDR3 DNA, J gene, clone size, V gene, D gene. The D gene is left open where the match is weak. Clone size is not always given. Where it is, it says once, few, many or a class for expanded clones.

cdr3_aa: CASSLRVGEQYF; cdr3_nt: TGTGCCAGCAGTTTAAGAGTCGGGGAGCAGTACTTC; j_call: TRBJ2-7; clone_size: NA; v_call: TRBV28; d_call: NA
cdr3_aa: CASSFGGRGDTQYF; cdr3_nt: TGTGCCAGCAGCTTCGGAGGCAGGGGGGATACGCAGTATTTT; j_call: TRBJ2-3; clone_size: NA; v_call: TRBV5-4; d_call: TRBD1
cdr3_aa: CASSLEQSYEQYF; cdr3_nt: TGTGCCAGCTCACTGGAACAGAGCTACGAGCAGTACTTC; j_call: TRBJ2-7; clone_size: NA; v_call: TRBV18; d_call: NA
cdr3_aa: CSVLGQGSSYEQYF; cdr3_nt: TGCAGCGTTTTGGGACAGGGGAGCTCCTACGAGCAGTACTTC; j_call: TRBJ2-7; clone_size: NA; v_call: TRBV29-1; d_call: TRBD1
cdr3_aa: CASSQVRGYEQYF; cdr3_nt: TGCGCCAGCAGCCAAGTAAGGGGCTACGAGCAGTACTTC; j_call: TRBJ2-7; clone_size: NA; v_call: TRBV4-3; d_call: NA
cdr3_aa: CASSLTRGAKNIQYF; cdr3_nt: TGTGCCAGCAGTCTCACCAGGGGAGCCAAAAACATTCAGTACTTC; j_call: TRBJ2-4; clone_size: NA; v_call: TRBV6-5; d_call: NA
cdr3_aa: CATSRALAGGYGQYF; cdr3_nt: TGTGCCACCAGCAGAGCGCTAGCGGGGGGGTACGGGCAGTACTTC; j_call: TRBJ2-7; clone_size: once; v_call: TRBV15; d_call: TRBD2
cdr3_aa: CASKDSGRPDTQYF; cdr3_nt: TGTGCCAGCAAAGATAGCGGGAGACCAGATACGCAGTATTTT; j_call: TRBJ2-3; clone_size: NA; v_call: TRBV2; d_call: TRBD2
cdr3_aa: CASSSGQGVETQYF; cdr3_nt: TGTGCCAGCAGTTCGGGACAGGGGGTGGAGACCCAGTACTTC; j_call: TRBJ2-5; clone_size: NA; v_call: TRBV6-5; d_call: TRBD1
cdr3_aa: CATSEDVEGGGYTEAFF; cdr3_nt: TGTGCCACCAGTGAGGACGTAGAAGGGGGTGGTTACACTGAAGCTTTCTTT; j_call: TRBJ1-1; clone_size: few; v_call: TRBV24-1; d_call: NA
cdr3_aa: CASSQDLTSGSSYNEQFF; cdr3_nt: TGCGCCAGCAGCCAAGATCTGACTAGCGGGAGCTCCTACAATGAGCAGTTCTTC; j_call: TRBJ2-1; clone_size: NA; v_call: TRBV4-3; d_call: TRBD2
cdr3_aa: CASSHGRPRGTDTQYF; cdr3_nt: TGTGCCAGCAGCCATGGTCGGCCGAGGGGCACAGATACGCAGTATTTT; j_call: TRBJ2-3; clone_size: NA; v_call: TRBV3-1/TRBV3-2; d_call: NA
cdr3_aa: CASSRKGARETQYF; cdr3_nt: TGTGCCAGTAGTAGGAAGGGGGCAAGAGAGACCCAGTACTTC; j_call: TRBJ2-5; clone_size: NA; v_call: TRBV19; d_call: TRBD1
cdr3_aa: CASRNSAGTQYF; cdr3_nt: TGTGCCAGCAGAAACTCGGCAGGGACCCAGTACTTC; j_call: TRBJ2-5; clone_size: NA; v_call: TRBV11-1; d_call: NA
cdr3_aa: CASSGTSGRSGAGELFF; cdr3_nt: TGTGCCAGTTCCGGGACTAGCGGGAGAAGCGGTGCCGGGGAGCTGTTTTTT; j_call: TRBJ2-2; clone_size: NA; v_call: TRBV28; d_call: TRBD2
cdr3_aa: CASSFWPGQGTGELFF; cdr3_nt: TGTGCCAGCAGCTTTTGGCCGGGACAGGGGACCGGGGAGCTGTTTTTT; j_call: TRBJ2-2; clone_size: few; v_call: TRBV7-9; d_call: TRBD1
cdr3_aa: CASSWRGVTGELFF; cdr3_nt: TGTGCCAGCAGCTGGAGAGGAGTCACCGGGGAGCTGTTTTTT; j_call: TRBJ2-2; clone_size: NA; v_call: TRBV7-9; d_call: NA
cdr3_aa: CASSLETSGRARQFF; cdr3_nt: TGTGCCAGCAGCTTAGAAACTAGCGGGAGGGCCCGACAGTTCTTC; j_call: TRBJ2-1; clone_size: NA; v_call: TRBV7-2; d_call: TRBD2
cdr3_aa: CASRDPRTGPNEQFF; cdr3_nt: TGTGCCAGCAGGGACCCGCGGACAGGTCCAAATGAGCAGTTCTTC; j_call: TRBJ2-1; clone_size: NA; v_call: TRBV3-1/TRBV3-2; d_call: TRBD1
cdr3_aa: CASSLYRTSGGEQYF; cdr3_nt: TGTGCCAGCAGCTTATACCGGACTAGCGGGGGCGAGCAGTACTTC; j_call: TRBJ2-7; clone_size: NA; v_call: TRBV7-6; d_call: TRBD2
cdr3_aa: CASSFGQGNEKLFF; cdr3_nt: TGTGCCAGCAGCTTTGGACAGGGGAATGAAAAACTGTTTTTT; j_call: TRBJ1-4; clone_size: NA; v_call: TRBV7-9; d_call: TRBD1
cdr3_aa: CASSKGTSGGSYEQYF; cdr3_nt: TGCGCCAGCAGCAAGGGGACTAGCGGGGGCTCCTACGAGCAGTACTTC; j_call: TRBJ2-7; clone_size: NA; v_call: TRBV5-1; d_call: TRBD2
cdr3_aa: CASSLGGRPPRTQYF; cdr3_nt: TGTGCCAGCAGCTTAGGAGGTAGGCCCCCACGTACGCAGTATTTT; j_call: TRBJ2-3; clone_size: NA; v_call: TRBV7-2; d_call: NA
cdr3_aa: CSAQVVNTEAFF; cdr3_nt: TGCAGCGCACAGGTAGTGAACACTGAAGCTTTCTTT; j_call: TRBJ1-1; clone_size: once; v_call: TRBV29-1; d_call: NA
cdr3_aa: CASRPPERGGNNEQFF; cdr3_nt: TGTGCCAGCAGACCCCCTGAACGGGGGGGCAACAATGAGCAGTTCTTC; j_call: TRBJ2-1; clone_size: NA; v_call: TRBV28; d_call: TRBD2
cdr3_aa: CASSDSATSTEPQHF; cdr3_nt: TGTGCCAGCAGTGACTCAGCTACCTCTACGGAGCCCCAGCATTTT; j_call: TRBJ1-5; clone_size: NA; v_call: TRBV6-4; d_call: NA